This T cell receptor (beta chain) was observed in a study of technical replicates of blood from a few donors. The CDR3 totals 15 residues. Per germline, CDR1 MGHRA and CDR2 YSYEKL. Between the trimmed V and J ends, which lost 8 bases and 1 base, there was a span of 16 bases. Profiling relied on immunoSEQ multiplex PCR, and the TCRdb table lists in-frame clones only, not all of them. This repertoire shows fewer than 100,000 clones, over 75% found once; its top ten account for roughly 0.38%. The TCR sequence derives from a human donor in good health. Sample: T cells isolated from PBMCs. The chain links TRBV4-1 to TRBJ2-3; D not resolved. The DNA of the CDR3 is TGCGCCAGCGGGTCTAGATCCCGCCGCACAGATACGCAGTATTTT. Translated, it gives CASGSRSRRTDTQYF.